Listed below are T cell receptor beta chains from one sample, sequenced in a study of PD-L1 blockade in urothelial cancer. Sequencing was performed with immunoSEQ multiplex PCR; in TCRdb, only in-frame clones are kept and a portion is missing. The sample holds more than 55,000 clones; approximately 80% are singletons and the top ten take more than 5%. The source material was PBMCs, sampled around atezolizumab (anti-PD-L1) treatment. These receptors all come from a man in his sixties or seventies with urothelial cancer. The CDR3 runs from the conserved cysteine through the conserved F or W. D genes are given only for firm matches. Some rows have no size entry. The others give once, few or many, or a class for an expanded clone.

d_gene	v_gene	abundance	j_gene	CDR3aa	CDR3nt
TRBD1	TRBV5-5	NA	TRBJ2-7	CASSQGQGLGEQYF	TGTGCCAGCAGCCAGGGACAGGGCCTGGGGGAGCAGTACTTC
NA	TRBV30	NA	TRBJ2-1	CAWGRAISYNEQFF	TGTGCCTGGGGGCGGGCAATTTCCTACAATGAGCAGTTCTTC
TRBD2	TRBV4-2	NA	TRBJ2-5	CASSPPPGGGETQYF	TGTGCCAGCAGCCCACCCCCCGGCGGGGGAGAGACCCAGTACTTC
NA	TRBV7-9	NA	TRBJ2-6	CASSTYGLAGANVLTF	TGTGCCAGCAGCACGTATGGTCTCGCGGGGGCCAACGTCCTGACTTTC
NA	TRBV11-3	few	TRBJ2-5	CASSRGMGRQETQYF	TGTGCCAGCAGCCGGGGGATGGGTCGACAAGAGACCCAGTACTTC
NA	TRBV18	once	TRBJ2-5	CASSPPLGAEETQYF	TGTGCCAGCTCACCACCTCTTGGGGCGGAAGAGACCCAGTACTTC
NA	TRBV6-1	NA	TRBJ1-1	CASRVRGHTEAFF	TGTGCCAGCAGAGTCAGGGGCCACACTGAAGCTTTCTTT
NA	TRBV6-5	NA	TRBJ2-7	CASMHLSEQYF	TGTGCCAGCATGCATCTCAGCGAGCAGTACTTC
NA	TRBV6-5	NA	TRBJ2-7	CASRTEGYEQYF	TGTGCCAGCAGAACAGAGGGCTACGAGCAGTACTTC
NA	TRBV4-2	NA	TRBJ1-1	CASSQDLGGDGLWTEAFF	TGTGCCAGCAGCCAAGATCTCGGGGGAGATGGGTTATGGACTGAAGCTTTCTTT
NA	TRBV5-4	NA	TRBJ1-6	CASSPGVAAGVLHF	TGTGCCAGCAGCCCCGGTGTTGCAGCGGGAGTACTCCACTTT
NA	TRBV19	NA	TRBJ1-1	CASRPDTNTEAFF	TGTGCCAGTAGACCGGACACGAACACTGAAGCTTTCTTT
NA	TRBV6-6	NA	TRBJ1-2	CASSRDTEKPGYTF	TGTGCCAGCAGCCGGGACACGGAGAAACCTGGCTACACCTTC
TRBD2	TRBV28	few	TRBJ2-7	CASRWTSGNEQYF	TGTGCCAGCAGGTGGACTAGCGGGAACGAGCAGTACTTC
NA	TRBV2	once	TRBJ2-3	CASSDQGPLSTDTQYF	TGTGCCAGCAGCGATCAGGGGCCTTTAAGCACAGATACGCAGTATTTT
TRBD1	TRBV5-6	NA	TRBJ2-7	CASSPGQTYEQYF	TGTGCCAGCAGCCCGGGACAGACCTACGAGCAGTACTTC
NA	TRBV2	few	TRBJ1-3	CASSEGSSGNTIYF	TGTGCCAGCAGTGAAGGGAGCTCTGGAAACACCATATATTTT
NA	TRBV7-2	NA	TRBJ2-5	CASSPPRVSGQETQYF	TGTGCCAGCAGCCCCCCTCGGGTGAGCGGCCAAGAGACCCAGTACTTC
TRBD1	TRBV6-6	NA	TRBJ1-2	CASSQGGTGNYGYTF	TGTGCCAGCAGTCAGGGCGGGACAGGGAACTATGGCTACACCTTC
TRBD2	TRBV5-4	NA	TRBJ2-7	CASSSLAGVVYEQYF	TGTGCCAGCAGCTCCCTAGCGGGAGTGGTCTACGAGCAGTACTTC
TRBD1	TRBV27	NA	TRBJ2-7	CASSWGQRAGSHYEQYF	TGTGCCAGCAGTTGGGGACAGAGGGCGGGCTCCCACTACGAGCAGTACTTC
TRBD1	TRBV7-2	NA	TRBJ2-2	CASSYMGQGRTGELFF	TGTGCCAGCAGCTATATGGGACAGGGAAGAACCGGGGAGCTGTTTTTT
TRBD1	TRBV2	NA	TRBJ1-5	CASTLRGQGAEGNQPQHF	TGTGCCAGCACTCTAAGGGGGCAGGGGGCAGAGGGCAATCAGCCCCAGCATTTT
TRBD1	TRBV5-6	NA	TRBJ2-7	CASSLIDRGDYEQYF	TGTGCCAGCAGCTTGATCGACAGGGGCGACTACGAGCAGTACTTC
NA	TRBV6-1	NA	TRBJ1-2	CASSEEGFGGYTF	TGTGCCAGCAGTGAGGAAGGTTTCGGGGGCTACACCTTC
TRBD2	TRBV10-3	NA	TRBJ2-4	CATSSGGPEGNIQYF	TGTGCCACCTCTAGCGGGGGCCCGGAGGGGAACATTCAGTACTTC
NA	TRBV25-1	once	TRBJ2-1	CASSEGEGGVNNEQFF	TGTGCCAGCAGTGAAGGGGAAGGGGGGGTCAACAATGAGCAGTTCTTC
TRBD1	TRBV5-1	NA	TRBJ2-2	CASSFRTGTTGELFF	TGCGCCAGCAGCTTCCGGACAGGGACCACCGGGGAGCTGTTTTTT
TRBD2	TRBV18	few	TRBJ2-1	CASSPPLAGSYNEQFF	TGTGCCAGCTCACCACCTCTAGCGGGATCCTACAATGAGCAGTTCTTC